The clone carrying this T cell receptor (beta chain) was picked up one time. Antigen specificity is unknown. In the same sample, other DNA sequences code for this CDR3. The CDR3 is 13 amino acids. Germline V CDR1 and CDR2: MDHEN, SYDVKM. V was pared by 1 base and J by 4 bases, with 7 bases between. The entry originates in a study of shared clonotypes between healthy human individuals. The study, taken as a whole, reports: Naive subsets tended to show greater estimated richness than memory subsets. Rarefaction gave evidence that sorted-subset sequencing remained incomplete despite large depth.

Template for every sorted-subset replicate PCR totaled 200 to 250 ng DNA, around 33,000 T cell genomes. The data were produced by immunoSEQ multiplex PCR, yet TCRdb's version contains in-frame clones alone and is incomplete. The table has about 1.5 million clones, about 96% seen once. The chain has TRBV28 and TRBJ1-2; the D is unclear. Sequencing was carried out using naive CD4+ T cells sorted from blood. Stated subset: CD45RA+ positively selected. The clonotype originates from a man aged 30-40 years in good health. CDR3 residues: CASSLLGFYGYTF. For the CDR3, the DNA is TGTGCCAGCAGTTTATTGGGATTCTATGGCTACACCTTC.